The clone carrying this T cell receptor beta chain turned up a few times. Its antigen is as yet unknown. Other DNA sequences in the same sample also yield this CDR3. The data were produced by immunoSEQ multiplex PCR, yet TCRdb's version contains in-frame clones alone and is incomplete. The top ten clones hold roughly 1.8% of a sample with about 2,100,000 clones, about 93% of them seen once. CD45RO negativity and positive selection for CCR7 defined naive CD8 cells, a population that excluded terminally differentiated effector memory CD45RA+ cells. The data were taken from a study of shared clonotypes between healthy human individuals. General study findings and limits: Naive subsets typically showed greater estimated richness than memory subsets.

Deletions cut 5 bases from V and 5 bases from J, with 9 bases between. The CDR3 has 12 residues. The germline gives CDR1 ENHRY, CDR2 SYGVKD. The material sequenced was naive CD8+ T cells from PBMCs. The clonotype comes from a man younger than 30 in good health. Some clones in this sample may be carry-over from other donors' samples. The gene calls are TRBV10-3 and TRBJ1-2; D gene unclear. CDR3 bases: TGTGCCATCAGTCCAGGCGGATATGGCTACACCTTC. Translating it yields CAISPGGYGYTF.